This is a list of T cell receptor beta chains from one sample in a study of blood T cell repertoires in COVID-19. Clones were sequenced by immunoSEQ multiplex PCR, and TCRdb holds only the in-frame ones, with some missing. The table records about 330,000 clones, 88% of them present only once. Sequenced: peripheral blood. These receptors all stem from a woman aged 45-60 years with active or convalescent COVID-19. CDR3s include the opening cysteine and the closing phenylalanine or tryptophan. The D gene is left open where the match is weak. Not all rows give a size; the values are once, few, many and, for expanded clones, a class.

clone size	V gene	D gene	J gene	CDR3 protein	CDR3 DNA
NA	TRBV27	NA	TRBJ1-5	CASSQRGGQPQHF	TGTGCCAGCAGTCAAAGGGGCGGACAGCCCCAGCATTTT
NA	TRBV2	NA	TRBJ2-7	CASSETYEQYF	TGTGCCAGCAGTGAAACTTACGAGCAGTACTTC
NA	TRBV5-1	NA	TRBJ2-1	CASNRGGTGNEQFF	TGCGCCAGCAATCGGGGAGGAACGGGGAATGAGCAGTTCTTC
few	TRBV9	NA	TRBJ2-7	CASSPGGLSSYEQYF	TGTGCCAGCAGCCCCGGCGGGCTTAGCTCCTACGAGCAGTACTTC
NA	TRBV10-3	NA	TRBJ2-3	CATTLSEPTDTQYF	TGTGCCACCACTCTTTCCGAACCCACAGATACGCAGTATTTT
NA	TRBV11-1	NA	TRBJ2-1	CASSLDQYVSEQFF	TGTGCCAGCAGCTTAGATCAGTACGTCAGTGAGCAGTTCTTC
NA	TRBV28	NA	TRBJ2-7	CASGVGTGNSYEQYF	TGTGCCAGCGGTGTTGGAACAGGGAACTCCTACGAGCAGTACTTC
NA	TRBV3-1/TRBV3-2	NA	TRBJ1-1	CASSQVEGNTEAFF	TGTGCCAGCAGCCAAGTTGAGGGGAACACTGAAGCTTTCTTT
NA	TRBV7-2	NA	TRBJ2-2	CASSLGLFGLGTGELFF	TGTGCCAGCAGCTTAGGTTTGTTTGGGCTCGGCACCGGGGAGCTGTTTTTT
NA	TRBV4-2	TRBD1	TRBJ1-5	CASSQKAGGNQPQHF	TGTGCCAGCAGCCAAAAGGCAGGGGGTAATCAGCCCCAGCATTTT
few	TRBV4-3	NA	TRBJ2-2	CASSQVRGVKNTGELFF	TGCGCCAGCAGCCAAGTACGGGGAGTTAAAAACACCGGGGAGCTGTTTTTT
NA	TRBV28	NA	TRBJ1-6	CASSNTGPFSQLGRSSPLHF	TGTGCCAGCAGCAACACGGGCCCTTTTTCGCAGTTGGGGAGATCTTCACCCCTCCACTTT
NA	TRBV5-1	NA	TRBJ2-7	CASSQRGTIPYEQYF	TGCGCCAGCAGCCAGAGGGGGACAATCCCCTACGAGCAGTACTTC